What follows are 15 T cell receptor beta chains derived from one specimen sequenced in a study of blood T cell repertoires in COVID-19. Sequencing was performed with immunoSEQ multiplex PCR; in TCRdb, only in-frame clones are kept and a portion is missing. This table has roughly 330,000 clones, around 90% appearing once. The sample comprised peripheral blood. The receptors stem from a man under 40 with COVID-19, enrolled during active disease.

The rearrangement joins TRBV10-3 to TRBJ2-7; 8 positions agree with TRBD1. The J segment lost 2 bases and the V segment lost 10 bases, leaving 4 bases of the junction unmatched. The germline V gene has CDR1 ENHRY and CDR2 SYGVKD. The CDR3 is made up of 12 amino acids. The CDR3 loop is CATRQGTYEQYF. The CDR3, as DNA: TGTGCCACCCGACAGGGGACCTACGAGCAGTACTTC.

DNA of the CDR3: TGTGCCATCAGTGGGACAGGGAGAAAAGATACGCAGTATTTT. Protein product: CAISGTGRKDTQYF. This chain joins TRBV10-3 and TRBJ2-3, with 8 nucleotides matching TRBD1. Germline values: CDR1 ENHRY, CDR2 SYGVKD. Trimming removed 4 bases from V and 5 bases from J; junction bases left unmatched: 5. The CDR3 spans 14 residues.

This sequence joins TRBV19 and TRBJ1-1; 7 bases line up with TRBD1. Germline CDR1 LNHDA, CDR2 SQIVND (reference sequence). The CDR3 consists of 16 residues. V trimming: 5 bases; J trimming: 2 bases; junction bases outside the gene matches: 11. The CDR3 DNA reads as TGTGCCAGTAGTTCCGGGACAGCCATACAAAACACTGAAGCTTTCTTT. This sequence encodes CASSSGTAIQNTEAFF.

This chain connects TRBV5-1 to TRBJ1-2, with D perhaps TRBD1 (5 bases). There are 16 residues in the CDR3. V was trimmed by 1 base and J by 4 bases, leaving 17 bases between them. The germline V gene has CDR1 SGHRS and CDR2 YFSETQ. For the CDR3, the DNA is TGCGCCAGCAGCTTGTTTGTAACAGGCTTGAGCTATGGCTACACCTTC. Its translation is CASSLFVTGLSYGYTF.

The rearrangement uses TRBV28 and TRBJ2-3; TRBD2 is a possible D gene (6 bases). The germline V gene encodes CDR1 MDHEN and CDR2 SYDVKM. Trimming took off 5 bases at V and 0 bases at J, with 9 bases between the two ends. CDR3 length: 14 residues. CDR3 in amino acids: CASSPGGSTDTQYF. The DNA for the CDR3 is TGTGCCAGCAGTCCCGGGGGAAGCACAGATACGCAGTATTTT.

The chain carries TRBV6-5 and TRBJ1-2; D is perhaps TRBD1 (6 bases). Germline V lookup: CDR1 MNHEY, CDR2 SVGAGI. Trimming removed 2 bases at V and 4 bases at J, with 17 bases between. The CDR3 spans 16 residues. Here the CDR3 reads CASSYGARGSGYGYTF. CDR3 nucleotide sequence: TGTGCCAGCAGTTACGGCGCCAGGGGATCCGGCTATGGCTACACCTTC.

This clone was detected only once. V usage is TRBV7-7 and J usage is TRBJ2-5; 7 bases agree with TRBD2. The CDR3 has 16 amino acids. V shed 1 base, J shed 2 bases, and the junction held 7 bases outside the gene matches. Germline CDR1 SSHAT, CDR2 FNYEAQ (reference sequence). The CDR3 bases are TGTGCCAGCAGCTTAGGTGTCGGGGGAGGGCAAGAGACCCAGTACTTC. Amino acid sequence: CASSLGVGGGQETQYF. Full variable domain (missing parts from reference TRBV7-7 and TRBJ2-5): GAGVSQSPRYKVTKRGQDVTLRCDPISSHATLYWYQQALGQGPEFLTYFNYEAQPDKSGLPSDRFSAERPEGSISTLTIQRTEQRDSAMYRCASSLGVGGGQETQYFGPGTRLLVL.

The chain employs TRBV7-3 and TRBJ2-3, with a tentative D call TRBD2 (7 bases). Trimming took off 5 bases at V and 1 base at J, with 19 bases between the two ends. CDR3 length: 17 amino acids. The germline V gene encodes CDR1 SGHTA and CDR2 FQGTGA. CDR3 in DNA: TGTGCCAGCAGCCGCTCTGAGGGGGGGGCCCGCACAGATACGCAGTATTTT. It is translated as CASSRSEGGARTDTQYF.

The rearrangement links TRBV6-5 to TRBJ2-7; D ambiguous. The CDR3 runs 11 residues. Between the trimmed V and J ends, which lost 8 bases and 2 bases, there was a span of 7 bases. The germline V gene encodes CDR1 MNHEY and CDR2 SVGAGI. DNA of the CDR3: TGTGCCAGCCCCGGTACCTACGAGCAGTACTTC. As protein: CASPGTYEQYF.

This clone has only a few counts. The rearrangement uses TRBV27 and TRBJ1-5; 8 nucleotides line up with TRBD1. CDR1 and CDR2 (germline): MNHEY, SMNVEV (reference sequence). With 2 bases clipped from V and 3 bases from J, the junction kept 0 bases outside the gene matches. This CDR3 is built from 14 residues. The CDR3 DNA is TGTGCCAGCAGTTTACAGGGGGCCAATCAGCCCCAGCATTTT. Translated: CASSLQGANQPQHF.

The J gene is TRBJ2-7, the V gene TRBV5-1, with 7 bases fitting TRBD1. Trimming at V came to 3 bases and at J to 2 bases, leaving 5 bases not matched to a gene. CDR3 size: 14 residues. Germline CDR1 and CDR2: SGHRS and YFSETQ. The CDR3 is CASSYRDSPYEQYF. The CDR3 DNA follows: TGCGCCAGCAGCTATCGGGACAGTCCCTACGAGCAGTACTTC.

The chain is built from TRBV7-8 and TRBJ2-2, with 9 bases identical to TRBD2. Trimming removed 5 bases from V and 4 bases from J; junction bases left unmatched: 11. CDR1 and CDR2 from the germline V gene are SGHVS and FQNEAQ. There are 17 residues in the CDR3. The CDR3, as DNA: TGTGCCAGCAGCCCCCCCGCGGGGGGGCTTGTCACCGGGGAGCTGTTTTTT. It specifies CASSPPAGGLVTGELFF.

The chain recombines TRBV2 with TRBJ2-1; D is perhaps TRBD2 (7 bases). Looked up from germline, CDR1 is SNHLY and CDR2 is FYNNEI. V was clipped by 1 base and J by 0 bases, with 10 bases between them. The CDR3 is made up of 16 amino acids. CDR3 amino acids: CASSEGGGGSYNEQFF. CDR3 DNA sequence: TGTGCCAGCAGTGAAGGGGGAGGGGGCTCCTACAATGAGCAGTTCTTC.

The CDR3 here is CASSPPGLAGGSYEQYF. In nucleotides, the CDR3 is TGTGCCAGCTCACCACCGGGACTAGCGGGAGGGTCCTACGAGCAGTACTTC. The V gene is TRBV18, the J gene TRBJ2-7; 16 bases align to TRBD2. Germline V gene data show CDR1 as KGHSH and CDR2 as LQKENI. The ends lost 0 bases at V and 1 base at J; junction bases unmatched: 0. The CDR3 has 17 residues.

The chain has TRBV24-1 and TRBJ2-7; D gene ambiguous. Germline-derived CDR1 and CDR2 are KGHDR and SFDVKD. V was shortened by 3 bases and J by 3 bases, with 8 bases between the two germline ends. CDR3 length: 13 residues. This chain's CDR3 is CATSDGASYEQYF. CDR3 bases: TGTGCCACCAGTGATGGTGCCAGCTACGAGCAGTACTTC.